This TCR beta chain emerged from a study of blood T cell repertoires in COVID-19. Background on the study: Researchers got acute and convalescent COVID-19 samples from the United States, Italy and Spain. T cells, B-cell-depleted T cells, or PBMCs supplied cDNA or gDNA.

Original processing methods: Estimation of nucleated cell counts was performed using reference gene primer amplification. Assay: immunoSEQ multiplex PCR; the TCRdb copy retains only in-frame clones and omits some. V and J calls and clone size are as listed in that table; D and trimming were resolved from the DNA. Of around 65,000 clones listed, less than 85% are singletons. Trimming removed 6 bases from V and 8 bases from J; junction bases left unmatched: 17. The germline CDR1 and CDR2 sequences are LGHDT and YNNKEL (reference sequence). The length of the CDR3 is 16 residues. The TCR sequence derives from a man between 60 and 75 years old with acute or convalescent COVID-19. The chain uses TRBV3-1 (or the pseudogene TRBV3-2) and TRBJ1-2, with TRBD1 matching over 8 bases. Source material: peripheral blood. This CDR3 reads CASRYLGKGDRSGYTF. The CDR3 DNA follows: TGTGCCAGCAGATACTTAGGTAAAGGGGACAGGAGCGGCTACACCTTC.